The sequence of this T cell receptor (beta chain) was determined in a study of blood T cell repertoires in COVID-19. The overall study: The United States, Italy and Spain supplied acute and convalescent COVID-19 samples. T cells, B-cell-depleted T cells, or PBMCs provided the cDNA or gDNA that served as material.

In the source study's methods: Counts of nucleated cells, estimated from reference gene primer amplification, were obtained. Repertoires were generated with immunoSEQ multiplex PCR, while TCRdb's copy carries only in-frame clones and drops some. V, J and clone size were drawn from that table, and D and trimming were deduced from the DNA. This table has about 130,000 clones, almost 80% appearing once. V lost 0 bases to trimming and J lost 1 base, with 13 bases between them. The CDR3 loop spans 17 amino acids. Germline V lookup: CDR1 MNHEY, CDR2 SVGEGT. Sequenced input: peripheral blood. This sequence was found in a man between 60 and 75 years old who had recovered from COVID-19. V is TRBV6-2 or TRBV6-3 and J is TRBJ1-5; D is unclear. The CDR3 sequence: CASSYSVREVSNQPQHF. CDR3 DNA sequence: TGTGCCAGCAGTTACTCGGTAAGGGAGGTGAGCAATCAGCCCCAGCATTTT.